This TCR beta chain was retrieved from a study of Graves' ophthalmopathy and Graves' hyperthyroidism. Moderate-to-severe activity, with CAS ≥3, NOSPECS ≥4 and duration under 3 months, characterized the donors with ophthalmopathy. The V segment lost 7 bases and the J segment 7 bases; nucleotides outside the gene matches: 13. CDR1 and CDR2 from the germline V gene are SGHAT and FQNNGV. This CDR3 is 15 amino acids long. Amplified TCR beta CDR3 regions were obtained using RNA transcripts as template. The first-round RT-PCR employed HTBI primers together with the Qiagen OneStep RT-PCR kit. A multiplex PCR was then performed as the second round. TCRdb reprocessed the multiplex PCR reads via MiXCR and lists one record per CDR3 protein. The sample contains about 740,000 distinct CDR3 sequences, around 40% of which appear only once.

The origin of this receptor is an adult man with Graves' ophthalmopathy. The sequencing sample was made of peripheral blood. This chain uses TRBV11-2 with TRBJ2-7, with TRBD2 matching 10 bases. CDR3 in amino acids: CASNPFASGSDEQYF. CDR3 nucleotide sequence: TGTGCCAGCAACCCGTTCGCTAGCGGGAGCGATGAGCAGTACTTC.